The 14 T cell receptor beta chains listed next were all sequenced from one sample in a study of Ad26.COV2.S vaccination and SARS-CoV-2 variants. Only in-frame clones appear in the TCRdb table, and some are missing; sequencing was by immunoSEQ multiplex PCR. Among a few hundred thousand clones listed, more than 75% were seen once. Described treatment: around 19 received Ad26.COV2.S at low or high dose, single or two shots; about five received placebo; per-sample allocation not given. Sampling was performed 63 days after the first vaccine or placebo injection. The sample here was peripheral blood, taken in a trial of Ad26.COV2.S vaccine versus placebo. The receptors originated from a person aged 18 to 65 who received the Ad26.COV2.S COVID-19 vaccine or a placebo.

The CDR3 DNA reads as TGTGCCAGCTCAACCCAATTGGGGGGGTCGACCTACGAGCAGTACTTC. Translation gives CASSTQLGGSTYEQYF. V gene TRBV18 combines with J gene TRBJ2-7; TRBD2 matches 7 bases. Germline assignment: CDR1 KGHSH and CDR2 LQKENI. The CDR3 sequence is 16 residues long. J was trimmed by 2 bases and V by 5 bases; bases with no gene match: 12.

The V gene is TRBV10-3, the J gene TRBJ2-7, with D possibly matching TRBD2 (5 bases). This CDR3 is built from 12 residues. Trimming removed 6 bases from V and 7 bases from J, with 13 bases in between. Germline V gene lookup returns CDR1 ENHRY and CDR2 SYGVKD. CDR3 coding DNA: TGTGCCATCAGGACCGGGGTCGGGGAGCAGTACTTC. Amino acids: CAIRTGVGEQYF.

CDR3 sequence reads: CASNLPNYEQYF. Written as DNA, the CDR3 is TGTGCTTCCAACCTCCCGAACTACGAGCAGTACTTC. J is TRBJ2-7 and V is TRBV30, with D unresolved. CDR3 length: 12 residues. Per the germline V gene, CDR1 is GTSNPN and CDR2 is SVGIG (reference sequence).

This chain uses TRBV7-8 with TRBJ2-2; the D gene is possibly TRBD2 (6 bases). The CDR3 is made up of 16 amino acids. Per germline, CDR1 SGHVS and CDR2 FQNEAQ. Trimming removed 4 bases at V and 7 bases at J, with 19 bases between. CDR3 protein: CASSYIGTLGGGELFF. For the CDR3, the DNA is TGTGCCAGCAGCTACATCGGGACTCTCGGGGGCGGGGAGCTGTTTTTT.

This clone appeared a single time. The chain couples TRBV7-9 to TRBJ2-5; 8 bases match TRBD1. The CDR3 totals 14 residues. Germline trimming cut 5 bases from V and 2 bases from J; bases unmatched to any gene: 4. The germline V gene has CDR1 SEHNR and CDR2 FQNEAQ (reference sequence). CDR3 sequence (DNA): TGTGCCAGCAGCCCGGGACAGGTTCAAGAGACCCAGTACTTC. It translates to CASSPGQVQETQYF.

The chain carries TRBV4-3 and TRBJ2-3; 12 bases fit TRBD2. Per germline, CDR1 LGHNA and CDR2 YSLEER. The CDR3 spans 19 residues. Trimming removed 2 bases from V and 2 bases from J; junction bases left unmatched: 11. CDR3 DNA sequence: TGCGCCAGCAGCCAATCTATCCCACTAGCGGGGGGCACCACAGATACGCAGTATTTT. Amino acid sequence: CASSQSIPLAGGTTDTQYF.

CDR3 coding DNA: TGTGCCAGCAGCTCCCCGACAGGTTTAGACGAGCAGTACTTC. This translates into CASSSPTGLDEQYF. The V gene is TRBV7-2, the J gene TRBJ2-7; a possible D gene is TRBD1 (6 bases). Deletions cut 4 bases from V and 5 bases from J, with 15 bases between. The CDR3 is made up of 14 amino acids. CDR1 is SGHTA, CDR2 FQGNSA, per germline.

For this clone: The identical CDR3 is also encoded by other nucleotide sequences in the sample. The V call is TRBV30, the J call TRBJ2-3; possibly TRBD1 for D (5 bases). V gave up 4 bases and J gave up 2 bases, with 7 bases separating them. The CDR3 contains 12 residues. CDR1 is GTSNPN and CDR2 is SVGIG in the germline V gene (reference sequence). The CDR3 coding sequence is TGTGCCTGGACAGGGTCCACAGATACGCAGTATTTT. Protein: CAWTGSTDTQYF.

The chain is built from TRBV7-2 and TRBJ2-3; 11 positions match TRBD2. From germline, CDR1 is SGHTA and CDR2 FQGNSA. The ends lost 3 bases at V and 3 bases at J; junction bases unmatched: 5. The CDR3 spans 16 residues. DNA of the CDR3: TGTGCCAGCAGCTTTTATAGCGGGGGGGCAACAGATACGCAGTATTTT. Protein sequence: CASSFYSGGATDTQYF. Together with reference TRBV7-2 and TRBJ2-3, the CDR3 gives the full variable domain: GAGVSQSPSNKVTEKGKDVELRCDPISGHTALYWYRQSLGQGLEFLIYFQGNSAPDKSGLPSDRFSAERTGGSVSTLTIQRTQQEDSAVYLCASSFYSGGATDTQYFGPGTRLTVL.

The V gene is TRBV21-1, the J gene TRBJ2-1; TRBD1, the table's D call, was not compared with the DNA. TRBV21-1 is marked as a pseudogene. The CDR3 is 20 residues long. The CDR3 nucleotides are TGTGCCAGCAGCAAAGAGGGACAGGCCTCAATTACCGGCTCCTACAATGAGCAGTTCTTC. Protein: CASSKEGQASITGSYNEQFF.

CDR3 nucleotide sequence: TGCAGCGTAGGGAATAGGGTCGAGCAGTTCTTC. Translation: CSVGNRVEQFF. The chain has TRBV29-1 and TRBJ2-1; no definite D call. The germline CDR1 and CDR2 sequences are SQVTM and ANQGSEA. The length of the CDR3 is 11 residues. With 6 bases removed from V and 10 bases from J, the gap between germline ends came to 13 bases.

The rearrangement links TRBV13 to TRBJ1-2; D not certain. The germline V and J ends were trimmed by 0 bases and 8 bases, with 7 bases remaining between them. Germline V gene data show CDR1 as PRHDT and CDR2 as FYEKMQ (reference sequence). CDR3 length: 12 amino acids. DNA for the CDR3: TGTGCCAGCAGCTTAGGCCAGGAGGGCTACACCTTC. This codes for CASSLGQEGYTF.

The J gene is TRBJ1-3, the V gene TRBV9; D is uncertain. Trimming removed 4 bases from V and 4 bases from J, with 12 bases in between. There are 14 residues in the CDR3. In germline, CDR1 is SGDLS, CDR2 YYNGEE. The CDR3 protein is CASSLGRGGNTIYF. The CDR3 nucleotides are TGTGCCAGCAGCCTCGGGAGAGGGGGAAACACCATATATTTT.

Turning to this clone: A read error may be the cause here, since a much bigger clone is one base away. This chain links TRBV5-4 with TRBJ2-1; the D is unclear. The CDR3 sequence is 11 residues long. The V end was cut by 3 bases, the J end by 3 bases, with 1 base between. Germline V gene sequence: CDR1 SGHNT, CDR2 YYREEE (reference sequence). This chain's CDR3 is CASSYYNEQFF. CDR3 in DNA: TGTGCCAGCAGCTACTACAATGAGCAGTTCTTC.